Reported below is one T cell receptor (beta chain). This clonotype was counted a few times. No cognate antigen has been identified for it. No base-level quality is on record; no much larger clone is a single base apart. TCR beta CDR3 regions were amplified from RNA transcripts. The first round of RT-PCR for the TCR CDR3 was performed with the HTBI primer set and the Qiagen OneStep RT-PCR kit. Libraries were constructed in a second round of multiplex PCR, after which size selection and purification were performed. Sequencing of the libraries was done on an Illumina HiSeq2000 using paired-end 100 bp reads. Under the source paper's analysis protocol: SOAPnuke was used to process the raw data, with reads discarded if the reads contained adapters or uncalled bases, had a mean Phred below 15, or lacked an exact constant-primer or identifier match. COPE v1.2.5 was used to merge high-quality paired reads, and clonotypes were defined as unique nucleotide sequences. MiTCR v1.1 was used to align clonotypes to the IMGT TRBV, TRBD and TRBJ reference segments. The analysis included only V-J combinations with a frequency above 0.0001, which together covered 99% to 99.2% of the repertoires. A TCS score was defined as the ratio between F50 (clonal expansion) and ExV (chaos), using BLOSUM62-based TCRdist between CDR3 peptides within each V-J. Welch's t-statistics and random forest reduced 500 to 650 V-J features to roughly 13, which were used in a naive Bayes classifier (R e1071). The raw public reads went through TCRdb reprocessing: fastp at Q25, MiXCR clone calling, in-frame beta chains kept. Under each unique CDR3 protein, matching rows form one entry showing the most common genes and DNA. The V and J calls shown here were made by TCRdb, not taken from the authors' results. The sample table shows about 210,000 distinct CDR3 sequences, and around 18% are seen once. The ten largest clones capture around 47% of the sample.

These data belong to a study of T cells in Graves' hyperthyroidism and ophthalmopathy (dated by TCRdb to about 2019). The study in broad terms: Peripheral blood samples were taken at initial diagnosis, before any treatment was given. TCR V-J signatures able to tell the groups apart were searched for in a discovery cohort of approximately 95 patients, of whom roughly 42 had Graves' ophthalmopathy and 55 to 60 had stable Graves' hyperthyroidism. Prospective prediction of ophthalmopathy was tested in an independent validation cohort of fewer than 20 hyperthyroidism patients and 15 to 17 patients who later progressed to ophthalmopathy. For training and testing, the 100 or so patients in the discovery cohort were randomly divided in a 7:3 ratio. In about 6 Graves' hyperthyroidism patients, the study also compared T-cell repertoires from thyroid tissue with T-cell repertoires from blood. After blood sampling, hyperthyroidism patients were treated with methimazole at a starting dose of 30 mg daily, and ophthalmopathy patients were treated with high-dose intravenous methylprednisolone. The paper reports TCR Vbeta CDR3 sequencing of approximately 140 peripheral blood samples: under 45 ophthalmopathy, under 80 hyperthyroidism and about 17 progressor patients. General conclusions and limits of the study: In validation, the model predicted progression to ophthalmopathy a median of roughly 6.1 months before onset, with approximately 70% sensitivity and almost 75% specificity. No statistical method was used to set the sample size in advance, and investigators knew the group allocation. Ophthalmopathy was separated from stable hyperthyroidism by a 13 V-J signature model, with over 85% sensitivity and about 84% specificity obtained in cross-validation and 80%/75% obtained in testing. Blood samples also contained most of the expanded thyroid clonotypes (frequency above 0.001), which suggests that blood repertoires may reflect thyroid immune responses.

The CDR3 measures 16 amino acids from cysteine to phenylalanine. The read is trimmed to its CDR3 DNA, 48 bases read in frame from base 1. The germline V gene (reference sequence) specifies SGHNT as CDR1 and YYREEE as CDR2. Germline trimming amounts to 0 bases on V and 6 bases on J, with 5 as the count of junction bases outside the gene matches. A patient counted as having stable Graves' hyperthyroidism if no progression to ophthalmopathy occurred over 18 months of follow-up. The hyperthyroidism patients were between 18 and 65 years old and newly diagnosed, with a disease duration of less than 2 months. Any patient with an uncontrolled infection, another autoimmune disease, pregnancy or lactation was excluded. Diagnoses were based on clinical symptoms, serum thyroxine and TRAb, thyroid ultrasound and orbital computed tomography. PBMCs were isolated from approximately 10 ml of fresh peripheral blood by Ficoll-Paque density gradient centrifugation. Trizol reagent was used to extract total RNA, and RNA quality was then checked on an Agilent 2100 Bioanalyzer.

The sequencing sample was made of blood. The sequence came from a man in his forties with Graves' hyperthyroidism. The receptor chain draws on TRBV5-4 and TRBJ2-2; TRBD2 agrees with 10 junctional bases. The CDR3 protein sequence reads: CASSLDLAGVAGELFF. The nucleotides are TGTGCCAGCAGCTTGGATCTAGCGGGGGTCGCCGGGGAGCTGTTTTTT.